Given below is one TCR beta chain in context. This CDR3 contains 13 residues. The ends were cut back, 5 bases at V and 3 bases at J, with 8 bases in the middle. From germline, CDR1 is GTSNPN and CDR2 SVGIG (reference sequence). Study processing details: Using reference gene primer amplification, nucleated cell counts were estimated. Sequencing was performed with immunoSEQ multiplex PCR; in TCRdb, only in-frame clones are kept and a portion is missing. V, J and clone size were drawn from that table, and D and trimming were deduced from the DNA. The repertoire has 97,000 or so clones, about 83% of them found once; the top ten carry about 9.9%. The sample is drawn from a study of blood T cell repertoires in COVID-19. Study at large: Researchers got acute and convalescent COVID-19 samples from the United States, Italy and Spain. PBMCs, B-cell-depleted T cells, or T cells were the source of the cDNA or gDNA that made up the material.

This TCR derives from a man aged 40-49 years with active or convalescent COVID-19. V gene TRBV30 combines with J gene TRBJ1-6, with D hard to call. The specimen sequenced was peripheral blood. This CDR3 reads CAWARGYNSPLHF. DNA of the CDR3: TGTGCCTGGGCCCGGGGCTATAATTCACCCCTCCACTTT. Filled out from reference TRBV30 and TRBJ1-6, the complete variable domain reads SQTIHQWPATLVQPVGSPLSLECTVEGTSNPNLYWYRQAAGRGLQLLFYSVGIGQISSEVPQNLSASRPQDRQFILSSKKLLLSDSGFYLCAWARGYNSPLHFGNGTRLTVT.